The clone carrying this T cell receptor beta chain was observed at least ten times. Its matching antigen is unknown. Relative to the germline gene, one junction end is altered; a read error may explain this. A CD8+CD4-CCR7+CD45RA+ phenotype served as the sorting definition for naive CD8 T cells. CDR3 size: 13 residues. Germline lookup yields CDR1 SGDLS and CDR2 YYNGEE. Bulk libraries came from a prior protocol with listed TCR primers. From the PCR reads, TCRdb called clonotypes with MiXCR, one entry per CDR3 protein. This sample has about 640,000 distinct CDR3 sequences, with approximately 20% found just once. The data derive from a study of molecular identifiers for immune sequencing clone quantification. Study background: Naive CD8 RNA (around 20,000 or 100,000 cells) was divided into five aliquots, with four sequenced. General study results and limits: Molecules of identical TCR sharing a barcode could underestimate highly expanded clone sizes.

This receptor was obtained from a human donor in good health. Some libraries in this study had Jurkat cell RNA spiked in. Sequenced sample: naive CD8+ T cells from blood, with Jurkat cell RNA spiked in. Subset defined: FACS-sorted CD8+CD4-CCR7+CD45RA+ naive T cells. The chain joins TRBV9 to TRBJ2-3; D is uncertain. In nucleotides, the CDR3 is TGTGCCAACAGCTCCTCGTGGGCAGATACGCAGTATTTT. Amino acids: CANSSSWADTQYF.